This T cell receptor (beta chain) was documented in a study of CD8 T cells in ankylosing spondylitis. This clonotype was seen at least ten times. Its antigen is not known. Points from the study as a whole: Clones linked to disease were reported to show significant enrichment in matched ankylosing spondylitis synovial fluid. Disease-linked clones bore a CD8+ phenotype and were relatively rare in peripheral blood.

From the 5' RACE reads, TCRdb called clonotypes with MiXCR, one entry per CDR3 protein. The sample holds roughly 150,000 distinct CDR3 sequences, around a third seen once. There are 15 residues in the CDR3. V was shortened by 2 bases and J by 5 bases, with 18 bases between the two germline ends. In germline, CDR1 is DFQATT, CDR2 SNEGSKA (reference sequence). The clonotype originates from a male donor with ankylosing spondylitis. The source material was synovial fluid, either unsorted or a sorted T cell fraction (not recorded which). V and J are TRBV20-1 and TRBJ1-2, with a weak D call TRBD1 (6 bases). The CDR3 DNA follows: TGCAGTGCTAGAAACCCCGGTGGGACAATTTATGGCTACACCTTC. Translating it yields CSARNPGGTIYGYTF.